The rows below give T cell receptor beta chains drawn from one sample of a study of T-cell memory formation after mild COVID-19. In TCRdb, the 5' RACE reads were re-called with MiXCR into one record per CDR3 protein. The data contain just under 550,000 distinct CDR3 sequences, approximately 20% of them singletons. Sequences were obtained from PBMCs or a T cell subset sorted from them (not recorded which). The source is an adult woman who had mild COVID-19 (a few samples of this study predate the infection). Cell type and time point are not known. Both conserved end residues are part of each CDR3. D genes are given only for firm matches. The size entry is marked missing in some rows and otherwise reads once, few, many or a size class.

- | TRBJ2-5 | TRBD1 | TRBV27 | TGTGCCAGCAGTTTATATCACAGGGGTGCCCAAGAGACCCAGTACTTC | CASSLYHRGAQETQYF
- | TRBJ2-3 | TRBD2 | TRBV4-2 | TGTGCCAGCAGCCAAGATATGCGGGAGCTGGATACGCAGTATTTT | CASSQDMRELDTQYF
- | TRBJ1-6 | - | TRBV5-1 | TGCGCCAGCAGCTTGGGAGACAGCACCAATTCACCCCTCCACTTT | CASSLGDSTNSPLHF
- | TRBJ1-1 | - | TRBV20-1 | TGCAGTGCTACCCAGGGCACTGAAGCTTTCTTT | CSATQGTEAFF
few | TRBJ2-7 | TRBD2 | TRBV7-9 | TGTGCCAGCAGCTCTCGGGACTACCTAAGCTCCTACGAGCAGTACTTC | CASSSRDYLSSYEQYF
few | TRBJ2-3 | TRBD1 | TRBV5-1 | TGCGCCAGCAGCTTGGGACAAGGGGGCGCAGATACGCAGTATTTT | CASSLGQGGADTQYF
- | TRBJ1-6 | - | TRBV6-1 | TGTGCCAGCAGTGAAGCGCCGGGCGGCCATAATTCACCCCTCCACTTT | CASSEAPGGHNSPLHF
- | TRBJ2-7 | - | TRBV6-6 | TGTGCCAGCAGTTACAGGGCAGGGGTCTACGAGCAGTACTTC | CASSYRAGVYEQYF
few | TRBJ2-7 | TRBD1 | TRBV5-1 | TGCGCCAGCAGAACTACAGGGGGAATCCCCTACGAGCAGTACTTC | CASRTTGGIPYEQYF
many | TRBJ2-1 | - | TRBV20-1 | TGCAGTGCTAGAGACTACAATGAGCAGTTCTTC | CSARDYNEQFF
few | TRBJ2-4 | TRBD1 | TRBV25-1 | TGTGCCAGCAGTGATACTTTGACAGGGTTAGCCAAAAACATTCAGTACTTC | CASSDTLTGLAKNIQYF
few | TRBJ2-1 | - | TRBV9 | TGTGCCAGCAGCCAAGGTCGCGGTGGGAGCTCCTACAATGAGCAGTTCTTC | CASSQGRGGSSYNEQFF
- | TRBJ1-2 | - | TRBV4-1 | TGCGCCAGCAGCCAAGCCCCACGAGGGGGGGACTACTATGGCTACACCTTC | CASSQAPRGGDYYGYTF
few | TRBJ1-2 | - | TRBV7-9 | TGTGCCAGCAGCTTGGTTGGGGCCCTCTATGGCTACACCTTC | CASSLVGALYGYTF
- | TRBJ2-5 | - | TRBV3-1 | TGTGCCAGCAGCCAAGATTGGGTAATTAGCCAAGAGACCCAGTACTTC | CASSQDWVISQETQYF
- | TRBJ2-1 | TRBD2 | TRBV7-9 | TGTGCCAGCAGCTCCCCTGACGGGAGGGCCCATGAGCAGTTCTTC | CASSSPDGRAHEQFF
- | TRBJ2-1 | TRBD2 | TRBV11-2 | TGTGCCAGCAGCTTAGATCACGCGGGGGAGAATGAGCAGTTCTTC | CASSLDHAGENEQFF
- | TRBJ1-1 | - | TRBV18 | TGTGCCAGCTCACCACTAGGGACCGATAACACTGAAGCTTTCTTT | CASSPLGTDNTEAFF
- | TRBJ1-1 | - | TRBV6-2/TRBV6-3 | TGTGCCAGCAGTTACTCTCAGGGGCCTGAAGCTTTCTTT | CASSYSQGPEAFF
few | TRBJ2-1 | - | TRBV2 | TGTGCCAGCCTTGAGAGGGCTAGCTCCTACAATGAGCAGTTCTTC | CASLERASSYNEQFF
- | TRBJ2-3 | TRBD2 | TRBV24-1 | TGTGCCACCAGTGATTTACTAGCGGGGGGGCCTGATACGCAGTATTTT | CATSDLLAGGPDTQYF
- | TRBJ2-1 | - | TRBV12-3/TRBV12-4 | TGTGCCAGCAGTTTTTCTGGTGAAGGGTCTTACAATGAGCAGTTCTTC | CASSFSGEGSYNEQFF
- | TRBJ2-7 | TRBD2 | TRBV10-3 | TGTGCCATCAGCCTAAAGGGACTAGCGGGATCCTACGAGCAGTACTTC | CAISLKGLAGSYEQYF
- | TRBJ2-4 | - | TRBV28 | TGTGCCAGCAGTTTGTTTTCAGAAAACCTAGCCAAAAACATTCAGTACTTC | CASSLFSENLAKNIQYF
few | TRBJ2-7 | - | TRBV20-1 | TGCAGTGCTTCGAAACGTACGTCCCACGAGCAGTACTTC | CSASKRTSHEQYF
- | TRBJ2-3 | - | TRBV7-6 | TGTGCCAGCGGCCCTAAAATGGAGACTAGCACAGATACGCAGTATTTT | CASGPKMETSTDTQYF
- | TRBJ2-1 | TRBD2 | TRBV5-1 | TGCGCCAGCAGCCCCTGGACTGGGGCGGGGGGCGCCTACAATGAGCAGTTCTTC | CASSPWTGAGGAYNEQFF
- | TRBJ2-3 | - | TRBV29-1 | TGCAGCGTTGATCTACAGGGCACAGATACGCAGTATTTT | CSVDLQGTDTQYF
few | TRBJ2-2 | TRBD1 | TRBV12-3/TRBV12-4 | TGTGCCAGCACCCCCCTGGACAGGGATGCCGGGGAGCTGTTTTTT | CASTPLDRDAGELFF
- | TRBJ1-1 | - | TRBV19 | TGTGCCAGTAGTATTGGAAGGGCCACTGAAGCTTTCTTT | CASSIGRATEAFF
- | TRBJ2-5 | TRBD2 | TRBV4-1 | TGCGCCAGCACCCTTTACTCTGGCGGGGGGGCCAGGGAGACCCAGTACTTC | CASTLYSGGGARETQYF
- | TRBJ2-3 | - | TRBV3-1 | TGTGCCAGCAGCCCCGGCAGATGGCAGTATTTT | CASSPGRWQYF
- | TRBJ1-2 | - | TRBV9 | TGTGCCAGCAGCAACCCCGACACCGCCTATGGCTACACCTTC | CASSNPDTAYGYTF
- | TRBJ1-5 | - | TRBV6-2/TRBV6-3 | TGTGCCAGCGTGGACATTAGCAATCAGCCCCAGCATTTT | CASVDISNQPQHF
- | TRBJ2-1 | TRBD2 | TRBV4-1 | TGCGCCAGCAGCCAACTCGGTGGGGGGATTAGCGGGAATGAGCAGTTCTTC | CASSQLGGGISGNEQFF
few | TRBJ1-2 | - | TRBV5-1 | TGCGCCAGCAGCTTGGACACCCGCTATGGCTACACCTTC | CASSLDTRYGYTF
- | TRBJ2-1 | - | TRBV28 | TGTGCCAGCATTCCAGACTCCCTAACTTTCTCCTACAATGAGCAGTTCTTC | CASIPDSLTFSYNEQFF
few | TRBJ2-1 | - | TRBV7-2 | TGTGCCAGCAGCCAGTACTGGTACAATGAGCAGTTCTTC | CASSQYWYNEQFF
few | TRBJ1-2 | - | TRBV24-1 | TGTGCCACCAGTGATTGGGACAACTATGGCTACACCTTC | CATSDWDNYGYTF
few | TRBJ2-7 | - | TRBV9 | TGTGCCAGCAGCGCGCAGGGTCTCGAGCAGTACTTC | CASSAQGLEQYF
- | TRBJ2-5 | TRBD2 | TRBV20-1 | TGCAGTGCTACGAGTGGGGGGGAGCTGTACCAAGAGACCCAGTACTTC | CSATSGGELYQETQYF
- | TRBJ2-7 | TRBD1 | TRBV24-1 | TGTGCCACCAGTGATTGGGTAGGGGGCAACTACGAGCAGTACTTC | CATSDWVGGNYEQYF
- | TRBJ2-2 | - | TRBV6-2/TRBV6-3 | TGTGCCAGCAGTTACTCCGGGACCCCGGGTGGGGAGCTGTTTTTT | CASSYSGTPGGELFF
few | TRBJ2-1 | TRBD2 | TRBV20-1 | TGCAGTGCTTCCGGACTAGCGGGGAATGAGCAGTTCTTC | CSASGLAGNEQFF
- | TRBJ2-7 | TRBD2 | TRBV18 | TGTGCCAGCTCACCCACGACGACTAGCAGATACTACGAGCAGTACTTC | CASSPTTTSRYYEQYF
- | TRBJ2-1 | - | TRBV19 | TGTGCCAGTAGTATAGGCTATAGTCAGTTCTTC | CASSIGYSQFF
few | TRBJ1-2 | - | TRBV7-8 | TGTGCCAGCAGCCCCTGGGGGAATAACTATGGCTACACCTTC | CASSPWGNNYGYTF
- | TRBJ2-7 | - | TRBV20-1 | TGCAGTGCTGCGGGCGGGACCTCCTACGAGCAGTACTTC | CSAAGGTSYEQYF
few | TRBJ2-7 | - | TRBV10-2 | TGCGCCAGCAGTGATAAACGGGGTTACGAGCAGTACTTC | CASSDKRGYEQYF
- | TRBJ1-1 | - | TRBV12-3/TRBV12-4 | TGTGCCAGCAGCCTAGGGGGGGAGGGTGAAGCTTTCTTT | CASSLGGEGEAFF
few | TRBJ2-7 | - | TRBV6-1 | TGTGCCAGCAGTCCACCGGCAAGGACAGATATCCTCAGGGAGCAGTACTTC | CASSPPARTDILREQYF
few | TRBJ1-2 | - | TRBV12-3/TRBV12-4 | TGTGCCAGCAACATAGGACAACGCGTTGGGGGCTACACCTTC | CASNIGQRVGGYTF
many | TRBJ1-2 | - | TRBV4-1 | TGCGCCAGCAGCCAAGAGGACACCACTACGCCAGGCTCGAGGGGTGGCTACACCTTC | CASSQEDTTTPGSRGGYTF
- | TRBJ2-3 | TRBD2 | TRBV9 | TGTGCCAGCAGCGTAGCTTACGCGGGGGGGCCTGGAGATACGCAGTATTTT | CASSVAYAGGPGDTQYF
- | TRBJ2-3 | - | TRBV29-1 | TGCAGCGTTGATACGAGGGGAACAGATACGCAGTATTTT | CSVDTRGTDTQYF
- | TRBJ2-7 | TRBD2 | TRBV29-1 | TGCAGCGTTGAGGGACTAGCGGGGGCCAACACCTACGAGCAGTACTTC | CSVEGLAGANTYEQYF
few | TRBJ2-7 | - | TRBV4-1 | TGCGCCAGCAGCCAAGGACGGTCAGCTCTATCCTACGAGCAGTACTTC | CASSQGRSALSYEQYF
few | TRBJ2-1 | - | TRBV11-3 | TGTGCCAGCAGGCAGACGGGTGAGCAGTTCTTC | CASRQTGEQFF
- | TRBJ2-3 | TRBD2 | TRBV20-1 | TGCAGTGCTCGGACTAGCGGCACAGATACGCAGTATTTT | CSARTSGTDTQYF
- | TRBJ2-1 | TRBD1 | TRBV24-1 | TGTGCCACCAGTGATTTGCGGTCAGGGGGCCTTGAAAATGAGCAGTTCTTC | CATSDLRSGGLENEQFF